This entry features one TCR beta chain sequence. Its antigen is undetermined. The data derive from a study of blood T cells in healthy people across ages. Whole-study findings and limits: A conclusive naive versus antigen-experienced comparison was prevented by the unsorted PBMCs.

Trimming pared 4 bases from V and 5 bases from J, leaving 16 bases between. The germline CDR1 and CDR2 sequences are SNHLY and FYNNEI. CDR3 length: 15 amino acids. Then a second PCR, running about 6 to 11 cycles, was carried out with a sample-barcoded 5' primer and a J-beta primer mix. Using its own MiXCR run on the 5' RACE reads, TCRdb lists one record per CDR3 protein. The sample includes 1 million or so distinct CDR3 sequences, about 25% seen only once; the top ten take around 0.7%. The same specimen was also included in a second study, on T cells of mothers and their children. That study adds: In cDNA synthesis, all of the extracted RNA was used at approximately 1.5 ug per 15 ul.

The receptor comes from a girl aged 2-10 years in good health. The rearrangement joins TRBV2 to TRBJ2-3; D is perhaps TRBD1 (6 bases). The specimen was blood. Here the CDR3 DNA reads TGTGCCAGCAGTGCCGGGATAGGGGGTGGAGATACGCAGTATTTT. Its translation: CASSAGIGGGDTQYF.